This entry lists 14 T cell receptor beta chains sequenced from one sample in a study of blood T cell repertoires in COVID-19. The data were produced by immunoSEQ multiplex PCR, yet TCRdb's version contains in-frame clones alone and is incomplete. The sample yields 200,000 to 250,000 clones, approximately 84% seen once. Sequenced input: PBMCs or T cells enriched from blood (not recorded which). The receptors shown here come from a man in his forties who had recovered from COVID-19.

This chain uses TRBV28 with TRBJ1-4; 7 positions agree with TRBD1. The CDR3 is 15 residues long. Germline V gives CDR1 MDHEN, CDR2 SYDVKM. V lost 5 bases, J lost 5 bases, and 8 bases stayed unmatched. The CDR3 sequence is CASSLSGTANEKLFF. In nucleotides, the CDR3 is TGTGCCAGCAGTCTCTCTGGGACAGCAAATGAAAAACTGTTTTTT.

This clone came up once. Here the CDR3 reads CASSYSAGANTEAFF. CDR3 coding DNA: TGTGCCAGCAGTTATAGCGCAGGGGCGAACACTGAAGCTTTCTTT. This sequence joins TRBV6-2 or TRBV6-3 and TRBJ1-1; possibly TRBD1 for D (6 bases). This CDR3 has 15 residues. In germline, CDR1 is MNHEY, CDR2 SVGEGT. Trimming shortened V by 3 bases and J by 1 base, and 12 bases separated the two germline ends.

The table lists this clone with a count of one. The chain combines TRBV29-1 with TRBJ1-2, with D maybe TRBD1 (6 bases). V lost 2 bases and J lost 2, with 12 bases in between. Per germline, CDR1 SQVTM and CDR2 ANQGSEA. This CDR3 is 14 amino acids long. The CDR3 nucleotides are TGCAGCGTTGAAAATTGGGACACGAACTATGGCTACACCTTC. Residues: CSVENWDTNYGYTF.

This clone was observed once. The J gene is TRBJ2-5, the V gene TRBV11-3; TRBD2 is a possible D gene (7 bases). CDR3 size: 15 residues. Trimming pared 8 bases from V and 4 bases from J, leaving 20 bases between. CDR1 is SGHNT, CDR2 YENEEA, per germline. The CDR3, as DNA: TGTGCCAGCGGGCCTGGCGGGGGCCTAAGAGAGACCCAGTACTTC. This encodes CASGPGGGLRETQYF.

DNA for the CDR3: TGTGCCATCAGTGAGTCGTGGGCTTCCCAAGAGACCCAGTACTTC. It encodes CAISESWASQETQYF. The rearrangement joins TRBV10-3 to TRBJ2-5; D is uncertain. Germline lookup yields CDR1 ENHRY and CDR2 SYGVKD. The CDR3 totals 15 residues. Trimming removed 0 bases at V and 1 base at J, with 9 bases between.

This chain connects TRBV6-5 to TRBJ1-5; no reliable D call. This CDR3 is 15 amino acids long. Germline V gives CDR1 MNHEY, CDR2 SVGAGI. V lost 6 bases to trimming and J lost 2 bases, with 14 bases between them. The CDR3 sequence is CASRRVGAGNQPQHF. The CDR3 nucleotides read TGTGCCAGCAGGCGGGTGGGCGCAGGCAATCAGCCCCAGCATTTT.

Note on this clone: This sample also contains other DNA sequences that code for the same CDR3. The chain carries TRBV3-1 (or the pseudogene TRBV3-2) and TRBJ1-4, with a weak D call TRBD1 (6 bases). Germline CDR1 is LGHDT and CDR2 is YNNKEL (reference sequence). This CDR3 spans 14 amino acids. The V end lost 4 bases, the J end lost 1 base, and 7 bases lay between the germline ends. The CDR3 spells CASSLQGTNEKLFF. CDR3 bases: TGTGCCAGCAGCCTACAGGGAACTAATGAAAAACTGTTTTTT.

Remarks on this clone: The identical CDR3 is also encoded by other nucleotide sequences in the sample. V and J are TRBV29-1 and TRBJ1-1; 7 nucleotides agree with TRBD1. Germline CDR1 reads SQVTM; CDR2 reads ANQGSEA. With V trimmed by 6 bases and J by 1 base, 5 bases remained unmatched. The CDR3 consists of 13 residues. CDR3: CSVERDRNTEAFF. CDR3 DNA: TGCAGCGTGGAACGGGACAGGAACACTGAAGCTTTCTTT. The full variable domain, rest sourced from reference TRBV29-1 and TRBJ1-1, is SAVISQKPSRDICQRGTSLTIQCQVDSQVTMMFWYRQQPGQSLTLIATANQGSEATYESGFVIDKFPISRPNLTFSTLTVSNMSPEDSSIYLCSVERDRNTEAFFGQGTRLTVV.

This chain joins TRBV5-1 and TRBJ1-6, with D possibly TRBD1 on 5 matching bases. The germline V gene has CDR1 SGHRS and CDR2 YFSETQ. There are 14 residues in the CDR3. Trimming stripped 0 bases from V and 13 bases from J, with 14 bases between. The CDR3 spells CASSLDVGGAPLHF. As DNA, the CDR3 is TGCGCCAGCAGCTTGGACGTCGGGGGTGCCCCCCTCCACTTT. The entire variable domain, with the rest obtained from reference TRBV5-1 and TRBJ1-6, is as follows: KAGVTQTPRYLIKTRGQQVTLSCSPISGHRSVSWYQQTPGQGLQFLFEYFSETQRNKGNFPGRFSGRQFSNSRSEMNVSTLELGDSALYLCASSLDVGGAPLHFGNGTRLTVT.

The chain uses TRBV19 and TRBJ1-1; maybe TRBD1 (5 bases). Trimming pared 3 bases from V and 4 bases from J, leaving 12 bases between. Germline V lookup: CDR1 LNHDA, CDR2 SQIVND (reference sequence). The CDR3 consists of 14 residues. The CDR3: CASSIQGRGTEAFF. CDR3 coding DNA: TGTGCCAGTAGTATTCAGGGCCGAGGCACTGAAGCTTTCTTT. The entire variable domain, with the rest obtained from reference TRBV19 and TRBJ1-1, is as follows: DGGITQSPKYLFRKEGQNVTLSCEQNLNHDAMYWYRQDPGQGLRLIYYSQIVNDFQKGDIAEGYSVSREKKESFPLTVTSAQKNPTAFYLCASSIQGRGTEAFFGQGTRLTVV.

CDR3 in DNA: TGTGCCAGCAGCCCCGGGACTAGCTCCTACAATGAGCAGTTCTTC. Translating it yields CASSPGTSSYNEQFF. The V call is TRBV5-4, the J call TRBJ2-1; 8 bases match TRBD2. The CDR3 length is 15 residues. Germline loops: CDR1 SGHNT, CDR2 YYREEE (reference sequence). V shed 4 bases and J 0 bases; nucleotides not matched to a gene: 3.

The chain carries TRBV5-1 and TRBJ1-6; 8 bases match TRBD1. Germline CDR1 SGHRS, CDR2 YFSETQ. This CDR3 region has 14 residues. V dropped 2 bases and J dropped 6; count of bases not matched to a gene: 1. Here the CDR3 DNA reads TGCGCCAGCAGCTTTACAGGGGGTAATTCACCCCTCCACTTT. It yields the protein CASSFTGGNSPLHF.

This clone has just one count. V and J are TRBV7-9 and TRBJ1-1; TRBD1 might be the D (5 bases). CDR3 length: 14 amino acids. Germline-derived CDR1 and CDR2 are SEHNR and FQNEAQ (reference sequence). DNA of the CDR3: TGTGCTTCTAGAACGGGGGTCCTACCCACGGTGGCTTTCTTT. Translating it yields CASRTGVLPTVAFF.

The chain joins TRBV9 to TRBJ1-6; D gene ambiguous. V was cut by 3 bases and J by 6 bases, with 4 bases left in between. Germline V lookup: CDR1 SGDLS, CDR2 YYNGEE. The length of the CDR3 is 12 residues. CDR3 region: CASSASNSPLHF. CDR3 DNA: TGTGCCAGCAGCGCATCTAATTCACCCCTCCACTTT.